The subject of this entry is one T cell receptor (beta chain). Antigen unknown. These data are taken from a study of long-term antiretroviral therapy in people with HIV. Going into DNA extraction, samples held roughly 0.95-10 million cryopreserved PBMC. CDR1 and CDR2 (germline): MNHNY, SVGAGI (reference sequence). The V and J ends lost 2 bases and 4 bases, in that order; junction bases with no gene match: 7. The CDR3 has 15 residues. Regarding the study as a whole: Relative to transplant donor controls, diversity remained lower despite increasing after ART.

A v3.0 immunoSEQ assay was performed at survey level. Using immunoSEQ multiplex PCR, the repertoire was profiled, and TCRdb retains in-frame clones only, with some absent. The table records some 43,000 clones, roughly 86% of them present only once. The gene calls are TRBV6-6 and TRBJ2-7, with 8 bases identical to TRBD1. The clonotype originates from a woman aged 50 to 60 with HIV. The specimen comprised unsorted PBMCs, sampled 0.1 years before starting antiretroviral therapy. CDR3 nucleotide sequence: TGTGCCAGCAGTTACCAGGGACAGGTCGATTACGAGCAGTACTTC. Protein product: CASSYQGQVDYEQYF.